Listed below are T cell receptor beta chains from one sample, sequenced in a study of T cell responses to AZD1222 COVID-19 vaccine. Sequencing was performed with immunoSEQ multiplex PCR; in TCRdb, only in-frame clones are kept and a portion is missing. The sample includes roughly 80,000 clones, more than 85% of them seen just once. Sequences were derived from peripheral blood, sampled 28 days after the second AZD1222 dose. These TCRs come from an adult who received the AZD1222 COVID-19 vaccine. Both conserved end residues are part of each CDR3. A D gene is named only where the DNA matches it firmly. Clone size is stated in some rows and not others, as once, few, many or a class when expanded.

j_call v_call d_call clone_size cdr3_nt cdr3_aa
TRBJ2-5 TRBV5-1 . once TGCGCCAGCAGCTTGGAGGGTTCGCAGACCCAGTACTTC CASSLEGSQTQYF
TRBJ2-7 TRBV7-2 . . TGTGCCAGCAGCTTAACTCACACAAGCTCCTACGAGCAGTACTTC CASSLTHTSSYEQYF
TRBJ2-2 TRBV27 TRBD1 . TGTGCCAGCAGTCAGACAGGGATCCCCGGGGAGCTGTTTTTT CASSQTGIPGELFF
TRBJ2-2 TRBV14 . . TGTGCCAGCAGCCAAGATCGGGCCGGGGAGCTGTTTTTT CASSQDRAGELFF
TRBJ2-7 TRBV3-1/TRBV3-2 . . TGTGCCAGCAGCCAAGGGACAGGCGGGGGCTACGAGCAGTACTTC CASSQGTGGGYEQYF
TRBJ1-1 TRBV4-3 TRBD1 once TGCGCCAGCAGCCAAGATGGGACAGGAGGTACTGAAGCTTTCTTT CASSQDGTGGTEAFF
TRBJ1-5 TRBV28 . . TGTGCCAGCAGTTTAACCCCAAGAAGCAATCAGCCCCAGCATTTT CASSLTPRSNQPQHF
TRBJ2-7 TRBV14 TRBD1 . TGTGCCAGCAGCCCCCCTACAGGGGGCGAGCAGTACTTC CASSPPTGGEQYF
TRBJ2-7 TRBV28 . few TGTGCCAGCAGTTTATCCGCGGGATTCTACGAGCAGTACTTC CASSLSAGFYEQYF
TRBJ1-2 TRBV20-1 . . TGCAGTGCTAGTGTCGACAGCTATGGCTACACCTTC CSASVDSYGYTF
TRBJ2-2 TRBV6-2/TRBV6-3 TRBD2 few TGTGCCAGCAGTTACGATTGGGACTACGCTACGGGGTCCGCCGGGGAGCTGTTTTTT CASSYDWDYATGSAGELFF
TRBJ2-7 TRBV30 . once TGTGCCTGGAGTACCAGATCTTACGAGCAGTACTTC CAWSTRSYEQYF
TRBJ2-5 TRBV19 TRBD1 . TGTGCCAGTAGTAGATCCGGGACAGGCCAAGAGACCCAGTACTTC CASSRSGTGQETQYF
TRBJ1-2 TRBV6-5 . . TGTGCCAGCAGTTACGGGGGGAGTGGTGGCTACACCTTC CASSYGGSGGYTF
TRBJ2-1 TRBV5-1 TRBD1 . TGCGCCAGCAGCTTGGGGACAGGTTCCTACAATGAGCAGTTCTTC CASSLGTGSYNEQFF
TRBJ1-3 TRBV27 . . TGTGCCAGCAGTTCCATTCGTTCTGGAAACACCATATATTTT CASSSIRSGNTIYF
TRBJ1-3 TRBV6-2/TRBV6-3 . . TGTGCCAGCAGTTACAGTCGGAACACCATATATTTT CASSYSRNTIYF
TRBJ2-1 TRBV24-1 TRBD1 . TGTGCCACCAGTGATCCGGGACAGGGCATGAATGAGCAGTTCTTC CATSDPGQGMNEQFF
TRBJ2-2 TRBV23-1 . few TGCGCCAGCAGTCCCCCGTATGGAGGGATAGAGGTCGGGGAGCTGTTTTTT CASSPPYGGIEVGELFF
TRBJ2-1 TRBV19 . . TGTGCCAGTAGTACCCGACAGTCCCCCAACTACAATGAGCAGTTCTTC CASSTRQSPNYNEQFF
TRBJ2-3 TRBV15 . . TGTGCCACCAGCAGAGATCCCCCAGATACGCAGTATTTT CATSRDPPDTQYF
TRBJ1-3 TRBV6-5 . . TGTGCCAGCAGTTTCGGAGCGGGCGGAAACACCATATATTTT CASSFGAGGNTIYF
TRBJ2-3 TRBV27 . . TGTGCCAGCAGTTTAACAGCGGGCGGACCGCAGTATTTT CASSLTAGGPQYF
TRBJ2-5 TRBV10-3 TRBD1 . TGTGCCATCAGTAGCCAGGGGGAAGAGACCCAGTACTTC CAISSQGEETQYF
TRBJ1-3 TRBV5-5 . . TGTGCCAGCAGCCAGACTAGCCTAATTTCCTCTGGAAACACCATATATTTT CASSQTSLISSGNTIYF
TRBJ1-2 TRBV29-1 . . TGCAGCGTTGAACGACCGATAACTAGGGTCTACACCTTC CSVERPITRVYTF
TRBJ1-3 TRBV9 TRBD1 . TGTGCCAGCAGCGCCTCCCCCGGACAGGACTCTGGAAACACCATATATTTT CASSASPGQDSGNTIYF
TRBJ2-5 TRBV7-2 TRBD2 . TGTGCCAGCAGCTTAGGAGTAGGACTAGCTGAGACCCAGTACTTC CASSLGVGLAETQYF